Given below is one T cell receptor beta chain in context. Its antigen is as yet unknown. Germline V gene lookup returns CDR1 LNHDA and CDR2 SQIVND (reference sequence). V lost 6 bases and J 2 bases, leaving 17 bases between the germline ends. The CDR3 extends over 16 amino acids. Primers included in the PCR were 60 Vbeta and 13 Jbeta primers. TCRdb's copy holds only in-frame clones and misses some; the assay was immunoSEQ multiplex PCR. Of approximately 44,000 clones in the sample, roughly 80% were seen once. The record originates from a study of cytomegalovirus exposure and HLA in healthy donors. Study findings and constraints: Some 150 TCR beta chains were listed as cytomegalovirus-associated.

Sample: PBMCs. The chain is built from TRBV19 and TRBJ1-5; TRBD1 is a possible D gene (5 bases). The receptor comes from a man in his forties or fifties in good health and CMV-seronegative. CDR3 amino acids: CASSDSGKGRNQPQHF. The CDR3 coding sequence is TGTGCCAGTAGCGATTCAGGGAAGGGGCGCAATCAGCCCCAGCATTTT.